These 19 T cell receptor beta chains came from one sample sequenced in a study of blood T cell repertoires in COVID-19. Measured with immunoSEQ multiplex PCR; TCRdb has only the in-frame clones, and not every one. The repertoire holds fewer than 130,000 clones, approximately 79% seen once, with around 16% in the top ten. The sequencing input was peripheral blood. The receptors derive from a woman aged 80 or over with active or convalescent COVID-19.

The chain couples TRBV20-1 to TRBJ2-1; 9 bases match TRBD2. The V segment lost 3 bases and the J segment 4 bases; nucleotides outside the gene matches: 7. The CDR3 sequence is 15 residues long. Germline V gene lookup returns CDR1 DFQATT and CDR2 SNEGSKA (reference sequence). CDR3 region: CSASWASGDYNEQFF. The CDR3 coding sequence is TGCAGTGCTAGTTGGGCTAGCGGGGATTACAATGAGCAGTTCTTC.

The chain combines TRBV2 with TRBJ2-2; TRBD1 might be the D (6 bases). V was trimmed by 7 bases and J by 6 bases, leaving 18 bases between them. The CDR3 has 15 residues. The germline V gene has CDR1 SNHLY and CDR2 FYNNEI. The CDR3 region has the DNA TGTGCCAGCACCGGGACATCCTTTAAGTCCGGGGAGCTGTTTTTT. Its protein product is CASTGTSFKSGELFF. The whole variable domain, remainder taken from reference TRBV2 and TRBJ2-2, is EPEVTQTPSHQVTQMGQEVILRCVPISNHLYFYWYRQILGQKVEFLVSFYNNEISEKSEIFDDQFSVERPDGSNFTLKIRSTKLEDSAMYFCASTGTSFKSGELFFGEGSRLTVL.

This chain joins TRBV3-1 (or the pseudogene TRBV3-2) and TRBJ2-1; 11 bases align to TRBD2. Losses at the gene ends were 3 bases for V and 3 bases for J; bases not matched to a gene: 4. CDR1 is LGHDT and CDR2 is YNNKEL in the germline V gene (reference sequence). The CDR3 runs 16 residues. As DNA, the CDR3 is TGTGCCAGCAGCCACCAACTAGCGGGGGTCTACAATGAGCAGTTCTTC. Its translation: CASSHQLAGVYNEQFF.

The chain is built from TRBV5-1 and TRBJ1-6; perhaps TRBD1 as D (5 bases). The CDR3 is 16 residues long. The germline CDR1 and CDR2 sequences are SGHRS and YFSETQ. Trimming took off 6 bases at V and 10 bases at J, with 23 bases between the two ends. The CDR3 reads CASTNGGMTPGSPLHF. CDR3 coding DNA: TGCGCCAGCACTAACGGGGGGATGACGCCTGGGTCACCCCTCCACTTT.

The genes are TRBV5-1 and TRBJ2-3, with TRBD1 identical over 7 bases. Germline CDR1 SGHRS, CDR2 YFSETQ. V lost 4 bases, J lost 4 bases, and 6 bases stayed unmatched. This CDR3 has 14 residues. CDR3 protein: CASSQRQGPDTQYF. As DNA, the CDR3 is TGCGCCAGCAGCCAACGACAGGGTCCAGATACGCAGTATTTT.

The chain is built from TRBV12-5 and TRBJ2-5, with TRBD1 matching 10 bases. The length of the CDR3 is 14 residues. V dropped 1 base and J dropped 5; count of bases not matched to a gene: 1. The germline V gene has CDR1 LGHNT and CDR2 FRNRAP. The DNA for the CDR3 is TGTGCTAGTGGTTTGGGGACAGGGGGGGAGACCCAGTACTTC. Its protein is CASGLGTGGETQYF.

The chain is built from TRBV10-3 and TRBJ2-1; 12 nucleotides line up with TRBD2. J was trimmed by 6 bases and V by 6 bases; bases with no gene match: 3. Per germline, CDR1 ENHRY and CDR2 SYGVKD. The CDR3 covers 14 residues. CDR3 DNA: TGTGCCATCAGGGGACTAGCGGGCGCCAATGAGCAGTTCTTC. This sequence encodes CAIRGLAGANEQFF.

V gene TRBV18 combines with J gene TRBJ1-3; 9 positions agree with TRBD1. There are 16 residues in the CDR3. In germline, CDR1 is KGHSH, CDR2 LQKENI. The V gene end was trimmed by 3 bases and the J gene end by 10 bases; junction bases not matched to a gene: 13. The CDR3 nucleotides read TGTGCCAGCTCACCCGAAGGGACAGGGCTCGCAGGGACCATATATTTT. It encodes CASSPEGTGLAGTIYF.

V usage is TRBV3-1 (or the pseudogene TRBV3-2) and J usage is TRBJ2-2; the D gene is possibly TRBD2 (6 bases). The germline V and J ends were trimmed by 1 base and 0 bases, with 18 bases remaining between them. The CDR3 has 19 amino acids. Germline loops: CDR1 LGHDT, CDR2 YNNKEL (reference sequence). For the CDR3, the DNA is TGTGCCAGCAGCCAAGGTATCACGGCGGGGAATTCGAACACCGGGGAGCTGTTTTTT. Its protein product is CASSQGITAGNSNTGELFF.

The rearrangement joins TRBV4-1 to TRBJ1-2, with D perhaps TRBD1 (6 bases). V was shortened by 0 bases and J by 13 bases, with 18 bases between the two germline ends. Germline lookup yields CDR1 MGHRA and CDR2 YSYEKL. The CDR3 runs to 14 residues. CDR3 loop: CASSQEDKTGRSTF. In DNA, the CDR3 is TGCGCCAGCAGCCAAGAAGACAAGACAGGTAGATCCACCTTC.

The J gene is TRBJ2-5, the V gene TRBV4-1, with 11 bases lining up with TRBD2. After removal of 6 bases from V and 2 bases from J, the junction contained 5 bases not matched to a gene. Germline V CDR1 and CDR2: MGHRA, YSYEKL. CDR3 length equals 15 residues. Here the CDR3 reads CASRPGTSGQETQYF. Written as DNA, the CDR3 is TGCGCCAGCAGACCCGGGACTAGCGGACAAGAGACCCAGTACTTC.

V and J are TRBV7-2 and TRBJ1-4; TRBD1 matches 7 bases. After removal of 5 bases from V and 8 bases from J, the junction contained 8 bases not matched to a gene. The CDR3 loop spans 14 amino acids. Germline V gene lookup returns CDR1 SGHTA and CDR2 FQGNSA. The chain's CDR3 is CASSDRQGAEKLFF. CDR3 nucleotides: TGTGCCAGCAGCGACCGACAGGGCGCAGAAAAACTGTTTTTT.

Only a few counts were recorded for this clone. The chain couples TRBV4-3 to TRBJ2-7, with 7 bases aligning to TRBD1. The CDR3 is 15 residues long. V gave up 4 bases and J gave up 2 bases; unmatched junction bases: 8. Germline CDR1 and CDR2: LGHNA and YSLEER. The CDR3 reads CASSPTRDSTYEQYF. The CDR3 DNA reads TGCGCCAGCAGCCCTACCCGGGACAGCACCTACGAGCAGTACTTC.

The chain links TRBV7-2 to TRBJ2-1; TRBD2 agrees at 9 bases. The CDR3 covers 19 residues. Trimming removed 7 bases from V and 9 bases from J; junction bases left unmatched: 25. The germline CDR1 and CDR2 sequences are SGHTA and FQGNSA. CDR3 protein: CASTKLPGRLAGYGGEQFF. The CDR3 DNA reads TGTGCCAGCACCAAGCTTCCCGGCCGGCTAGCGGGATATGGGGGTGAGCAGTTCTTC.

J is TRBJ1-2 and V is TRBV13; 11 bases map to TRBD1. The CDR3 runs 12 residues. V lost 5 bases to trimming and J lost 13 bases; unmatched junction nucleotides: 6. Germline assignment: CDR1 PRHDT and CDR2 FYEKMQ (reference sequence). The CDR3 sequence: CASSIRDRGCTF. CDR3 sequence (DNA): TGTGCCAGCAGCATCCGGGACAGGGGGTGCACCTTC. Drawing the rest from reference TRBV13 and TRBJ1-2, the complete variable domain is AAGVIQSPRHLIKEKRETATLKCYPIPRHDTVYWYQQGPGQDPQFLISFYEKMQSDKGSIPDRFSAQQFSDYHSELNMSSLELGDSALYFCASSIRDRGCTFGSGTRLTVV.

The chain recombines TRBV19 with TRBJ2-1, with TRBD1 matching over 10 bases. The V gene's germline CDR1 is LNHDA and CDR2 SQIVND (reference sequence). The V and J ends lost 5 bases and 8 bases, in that order; junction bases with no gene match: 12. The CDR3 sequence is 16 residues long. The CDR3 region has the DNA TGTGCCAGTAGTCCGGGACAGGGGAGACTTTTCGATGAGCAGTTCTTC. This translates into CASSPGQGRLFDEQFF.

In this sample, this clone turned up once. The chain employs TRBV25-1 and TRBJ2-2; TRBD2 is a possible D gene (5 bases). The CDR3 consists of 16 residues. Germline loops: CDR1 MGHDK, CDR2 SYGVNS. Between the trimmed V and J ends, which lost 4 bases and 4 bases, there was a span of 16 bases. The CDR3 coding sequence is TGTGCCAGCAGTGGGTTGACGGGCCGGGGCACCGGGGAGCTGTTTTTT. Protein: CASSGLTGRGTGELFF.

This chain uses TRBV5-4 with TRBJ2-1, with 9 bases that match TRBD2. Looked up from germline, CDR1 is SGHNT and CDR2 is YYREEE (reference sequence). The ends lost 0 bases at V and 2 bases at J; junction bases unmatched: 9. The CDR3 length is 18 residues. CDR3 nucleotide sequence: TGTGCCAGCAGCTTGGGGGTCAGCCTAGCGGGGACCTACAATGAGCAGTTCTTC. It yields the protein CASSLGVSLAGTYNEQFF. Combining the CDR3 with reference TRBV5-4 and TRBJ2-1 gives the whole variable domain ETGVTQSPTHLIKTRGQQVTLRCSSQSGHNTVSWYQQALGQGPQFIFQYYREEENGRGNFPPRFSGLQFPNYSSELNVNALELDDSALYLCASSLGVSLAGTYNEQFFGPGTRLTVL.

The chain employs TRBV25-1 and TRBJ1-1; no clear D. This CDR3 region has 14 residues. Trimming stripped 5 bases from V and 4 bases from J, with 14 bases between. Germline values: CDR1 MGHDK, CDR2 SYGVNS. The CDR3 DNA is TGTGCCAGCAGTCTTAGTGGTACCATCACTGAAGCTTTCTTT. It translates to CASSLSGTITEAFF.